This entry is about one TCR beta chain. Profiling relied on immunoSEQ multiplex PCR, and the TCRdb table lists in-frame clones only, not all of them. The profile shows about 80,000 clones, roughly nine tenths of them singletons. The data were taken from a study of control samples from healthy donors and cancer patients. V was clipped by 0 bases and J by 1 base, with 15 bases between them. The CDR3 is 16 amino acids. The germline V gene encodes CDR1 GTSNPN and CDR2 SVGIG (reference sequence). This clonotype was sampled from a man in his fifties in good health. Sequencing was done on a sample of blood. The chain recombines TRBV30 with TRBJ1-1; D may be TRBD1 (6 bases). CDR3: CAWSVGWRGTNTEAFF. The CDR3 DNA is TGTGCCTGGAGTGTGGGTTGGAGGGGGACGAACACTGAAGCTTTCTTT.